The clone carrying this T cell receptor (beta chain) came up a few times. What it binds is not known. MiXCR, applied by TCRdb to the reads, yields one record per CDR3 protein. The profile shows some 590,000 distinct CDR3 sequences, about 40% of them singletons. The sample belongs to a study of T cell repertoires in cytomegalovirus infection. Study information: Recently described HLA-C-restricted plus well-studied HLA-B-restricted CMV epitopes were used. Study results and caveats: In two of eight donors, the top clonotype was HLA-C-restricted CMV-specific.

CDR1 SGHRS and CDR2 YFSETQ come from the germline V gene. V was shortened by 0 bases and J by 4 bases, with 19 bases between the two germline ends. The length of the CDR3 is 17 residues. The clonotype was recovered from a human donor in good health (CMV status not recorded). Some clones in this sample may be carry-over from other donors' samples. The input for sequencing was cultured PBMCs, taken from culture after CMV antigen stimulation. The V call is TRBV5-1, the J call TRBJ2-5, with D perhaps TRBD1 or TRBD2 (5 bases each). The CDR3 sequence is CASSLGSGTYLSETQYF. CDR3 bases: TGCGCCAGCAGCTTGGGATCGGGGACGTACCTATCAGAGACCCAGTACTTC.